The present T cell receptor (beta chain) was sequenced within a study of T cells after yellow fever vaccination. A universal primer site and UMIs were added as TCR cDNA was made by 5'RACE template switching. TCRdb processed the 5' RACE reads anew with MiXCR; each CDR3 protein has one entry. The data hold 200,000 to 250,000 distinct CDR3 sequences, with approximately 3% observed a single time. The CDR3 contains 15 residues. Germline V gives CDR1 SSHAT, CDR2 FNYEAQ (reference sequence). This clonotype was detected a few times. A read error may account for a junction end that differs from germline. The chain combines TRBV7-7 with TRBJ2-5; D remains unclear. Sequencing was performed on CD4+ T cells sorted from PBMCs, taken 10 days after the yellow fever booster vaccination. The TCR originated in a man between 18 and 29 years old who received the YFV17D yellow fever vaccine. The CDR3 DNA is TGTGCTAGCAGCTTAGGGTCGTCATCGTCAGAGACCCAGTACTTC. This gives the protein CASSLGSSSSETQYF. The whole variable domain, remainder taken from reference TRBV7-7 and TRBJ2-5, is GAGVSQSPRYKVTKRGQDVTLRCDPISSHATLYWYQQALGQGPEFLTYFNYEAQPDKSGLPSDRFSAERPEGSISTLTIQRTEQRDSAMYRCASSLGSSSSETQYFGPGTRLLVL.